This T cell receptor beta chain originates from a study of T cell responses to AZD1222 COVID-19 vaccine. Only in-frame clones appear in the TCRdb table, and some are missing; sequencing was by immunoSEQ multiplex PCR. The table records some 180,000 clones, approximately 93% of them present only once. Study-wide points: Clonal diversity was possibly underestimated, and white British individuals and females predominated among donors. Nearly half of the spike-specific TCRs reportedly recognize variant regions that carry no mutations. Baseline antibody screening turned up just 6 or 7 seropositive AZD1222 recipients.

A word on this clone: Antigen specificity is unknown.

The V and J ends lost 3 bases and 5 bases, in that order; junction bases with no gene match: 10. The CDR3 has 15 residues. Germline V lookup: CDR1 MNHEY, CDR2 SMNVEV (reference sequence). The chain uses TRBV27 and TRBJ2-7; 7 positions match TRBD1. The sequence was collected from an adult who received the AZD1222 COVID-19 vaccine. This specimen consisted of peripheral blood, obtained 28 days after the second AZD1222 dose. This CDR3 is CASSFLGQDSHEQYF. The CDR3 DNA follows: TGTGCCAGCAGTTTTCTCGGACAGGATAGCCACGAGCAGTACTTC.